This T cell receptor (beta chain) was identified during a study of blood T cell repertoires in COVID-19. For the study at large: Acute and convalescent COVID-19 specimens originated in the United States, Italy and Spain. Sources were T cells, B-cell-depleted T cells, or PBMCs; the material itself was cDNA or gDNA.

In the authors' methods: How many nucleated cells were present was estimated from reference gene primer amplification. The protocol was immunoSEQ multiplex PCR, while the TCRdb copy is restricted to in-frame clones and leaves out a portion. The DNA was the basis for D and trimming; V, J and clone size are from that table. The sample yields 73,000 or so clones, around 83% seen once. With 9 bases removed from V and 6 bases from J, the gap between germline ends came to 15 bases. The germline CDR1 and CDR2 sequences are KGHSH and LQKENI. CDR3 size: 13 residues. This sequence joins TRBV18 and TRBJ2-4, with D perhaps matching TRBD2 (6 bases). The origin of this receptor is a man aged 45-65 years with active COVID-19. The sequencing sample was made of peripheral blood. The CDR3 protein is CASSAGGRNIQYF. CDR3 DNA: TGTGCCAGTAGTGCCGGGGGTAGAAACATTCAGTACTTC.